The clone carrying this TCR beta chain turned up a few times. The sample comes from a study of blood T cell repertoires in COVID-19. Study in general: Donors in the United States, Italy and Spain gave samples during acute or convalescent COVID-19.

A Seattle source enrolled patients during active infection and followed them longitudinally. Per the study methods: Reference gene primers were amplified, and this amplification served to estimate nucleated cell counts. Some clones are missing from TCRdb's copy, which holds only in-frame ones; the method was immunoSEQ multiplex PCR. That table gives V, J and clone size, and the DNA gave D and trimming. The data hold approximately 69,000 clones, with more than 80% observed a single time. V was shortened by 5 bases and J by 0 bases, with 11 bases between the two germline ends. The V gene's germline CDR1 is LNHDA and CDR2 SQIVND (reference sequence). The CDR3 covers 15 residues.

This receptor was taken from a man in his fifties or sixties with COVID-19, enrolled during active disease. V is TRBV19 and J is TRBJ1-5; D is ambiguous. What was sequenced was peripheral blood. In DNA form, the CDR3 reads TGTGCCAGTAGTCGGACTGCTTATAGCAATCAGCCCCAGCATTTT. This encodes CASSRTAYSNQPQHF.